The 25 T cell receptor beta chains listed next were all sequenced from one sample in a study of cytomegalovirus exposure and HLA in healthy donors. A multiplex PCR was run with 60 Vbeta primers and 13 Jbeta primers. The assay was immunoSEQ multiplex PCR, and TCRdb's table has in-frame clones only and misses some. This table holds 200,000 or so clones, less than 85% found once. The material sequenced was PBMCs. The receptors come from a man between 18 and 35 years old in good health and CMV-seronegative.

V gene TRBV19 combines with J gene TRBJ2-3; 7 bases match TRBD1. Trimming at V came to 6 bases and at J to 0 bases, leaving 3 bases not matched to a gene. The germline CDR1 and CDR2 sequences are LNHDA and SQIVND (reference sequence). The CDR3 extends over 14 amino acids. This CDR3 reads CASSRQGSTDTQYF. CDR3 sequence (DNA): TGTGCCAGTAGCAGACAGGGAAGCACAGATACGCAGTATTTT.

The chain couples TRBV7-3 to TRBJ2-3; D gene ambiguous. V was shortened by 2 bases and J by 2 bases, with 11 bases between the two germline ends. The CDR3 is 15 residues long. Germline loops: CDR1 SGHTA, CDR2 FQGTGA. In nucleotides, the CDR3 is TGTGCCAGCAGCTTAGGTCCTACTGACACAGATACGCAGTATTTT. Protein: CASSLGPTDTDTQYF.

The CDR3, as DNA: TGTGCCACCGCGGGGAGCTCCTACGAGCAGTACTTC. It codes for CATAGSSYEQYF. This rearrangement joins TRBV28 to TRBJ2-5, with D tentatively TRBD2 (6 bases). The DNA end favors TRBJ2-7, so the J call may be wrong. Germline CDR1 is MDHEN and CDR2 is SYDVKM. The CDR3 loop spans 12 amino acids.

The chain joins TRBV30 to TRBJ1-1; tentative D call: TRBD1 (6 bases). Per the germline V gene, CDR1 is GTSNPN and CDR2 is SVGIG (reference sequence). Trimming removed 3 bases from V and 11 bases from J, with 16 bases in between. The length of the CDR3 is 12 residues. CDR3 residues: CAWSPGAKEAFF. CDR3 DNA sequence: TGTGCCTGGAGCCCAGGGGCTAAGGAGGCTTTCTTT.

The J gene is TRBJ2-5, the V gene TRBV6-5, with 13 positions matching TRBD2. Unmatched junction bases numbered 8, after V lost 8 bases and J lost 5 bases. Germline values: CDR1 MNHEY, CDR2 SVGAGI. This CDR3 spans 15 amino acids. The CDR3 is CASGGGTSGMETQYF. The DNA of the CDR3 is TGTGCCAGCGGAGGGGGGACTAGCGGGATGGAGACCCAGTACTTC.

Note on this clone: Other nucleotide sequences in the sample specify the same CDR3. CDR3 nucleotides: TGTGCCAGCAGTCCCGGGGGTAGCAATCAGCCCCAGCATTTT. Amino acids: CASSPGGSNQPQHF. The chain joins TRBV28 to TRBJ1-5; D perhaps matches TRBD1 (5 bases). The CDR3 is 14 amino acids. Germline lookup yields CDR1 MDHEN and CDR2 SYDVKM. Trimming took 5 bases from V and 0 from J, leaving 8 bases between them.

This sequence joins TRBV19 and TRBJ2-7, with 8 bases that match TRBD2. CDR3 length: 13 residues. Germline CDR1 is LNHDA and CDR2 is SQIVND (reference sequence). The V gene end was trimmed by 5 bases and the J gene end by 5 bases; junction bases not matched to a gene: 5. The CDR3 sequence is CASSSGLVNEQYF. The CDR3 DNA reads TGTGCCAGTAGTTCGGGACTAGTCAACGAGCAGTACTTC.

The CDR3 region is CASSPQRELGNEQFF. DNA for the CDR3: TGCGCCAGCAGCCCCCAGAGGGAGTTGGGCAATGAGCAGTTCTTC. V and J are TRBV5-1 and TRBJ2-1; D possibly corresponds to TRBD2 (5 bases). The CDR3 length is 15 residues. Germline V lookup: CDR1 SGHRS, CDR2 YFSETQ. Trimming pared 4 bases from V and 6 bases from J, leaving 17 bases between.

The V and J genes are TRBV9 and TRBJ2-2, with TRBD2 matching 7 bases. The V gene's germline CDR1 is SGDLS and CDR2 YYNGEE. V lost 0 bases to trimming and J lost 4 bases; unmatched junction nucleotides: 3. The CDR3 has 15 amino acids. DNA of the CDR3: TGTGCCAGCAGCGTAGTGAGGGAGGGCACCGGGGAGCTGTTTTTT. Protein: CASSVVREGTGELFF.

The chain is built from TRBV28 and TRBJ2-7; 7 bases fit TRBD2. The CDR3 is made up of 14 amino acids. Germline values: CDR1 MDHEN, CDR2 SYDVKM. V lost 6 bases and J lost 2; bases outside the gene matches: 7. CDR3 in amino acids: CASRSGGTTYEQYF. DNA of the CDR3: TGTGCCAGCAGATCAGGAGGGACTACCTACGAGCAGTACTTC.

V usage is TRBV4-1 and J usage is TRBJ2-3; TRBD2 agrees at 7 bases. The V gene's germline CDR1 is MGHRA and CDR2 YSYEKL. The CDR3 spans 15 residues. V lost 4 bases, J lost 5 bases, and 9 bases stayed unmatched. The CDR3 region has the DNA TGCGCCAGCAGCCTCCGGGAGGCACTGGGAGATACGCAGTATTTT. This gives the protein CASSLREALGDTQYF.

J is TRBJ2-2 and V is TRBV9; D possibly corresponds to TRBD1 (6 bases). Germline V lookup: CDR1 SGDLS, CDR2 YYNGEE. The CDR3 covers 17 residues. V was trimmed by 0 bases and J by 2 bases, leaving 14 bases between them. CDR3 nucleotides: TGTGCCAGCAGCGTAGGATCCCGAGGGGGAAACACCGGGGAGCTGTTTTTT. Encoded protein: CASSVGSRGGNTGELFF.

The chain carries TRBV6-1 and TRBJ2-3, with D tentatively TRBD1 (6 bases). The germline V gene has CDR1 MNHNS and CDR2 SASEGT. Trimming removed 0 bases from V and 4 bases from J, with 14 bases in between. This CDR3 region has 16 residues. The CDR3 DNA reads TGTGCCAGCAGTGAAGCTACAGGGTTGTCAGCAGATACGCAGTATTTT. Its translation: CASSEATGLSADTQYF.

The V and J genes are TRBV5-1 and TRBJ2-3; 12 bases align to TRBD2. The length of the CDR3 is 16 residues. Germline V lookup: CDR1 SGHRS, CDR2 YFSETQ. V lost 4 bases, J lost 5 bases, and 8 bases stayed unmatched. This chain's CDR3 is CASSRGLAGPRDTQYF. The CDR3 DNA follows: TGCGCCAGCAGCCGAGGACTAGCGGGGCCAAGAGATACGCAGTATTTT.

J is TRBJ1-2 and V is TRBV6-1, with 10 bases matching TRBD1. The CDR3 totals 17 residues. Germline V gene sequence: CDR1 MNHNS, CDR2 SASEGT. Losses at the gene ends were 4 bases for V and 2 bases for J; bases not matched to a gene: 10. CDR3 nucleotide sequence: TGTGCCAGCAGTGGGGTGACAGGGGGCGTGGGAAACTATGGCTACACCTTC. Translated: CASSGVTGGVGNYGYTF.

This chain's CDR3 is CASSNQGSTDTQYF. DNA of the CDR3: TGTGCCAGCAGCAATCAGGGTTCCACAGATACGCAGTATTTT. This chain uses TRBV9 with TRBJ2-3; D may be TRBD1 (5 bases). The CDR3 has 14 residues. V was trimmed by 4 bases and J by 2 bases, leaving 11 bases between them. Per germline, CDR1 SGDLS and CDR2 YYNGEE. The full variable domain, rest sourced from reference TRBV9 and TRBJ2-3, is DSGVTQTPKHLITATGQRVTLRCSPRSGDLSVYWYQQSLDQGLQFLIQYYNGEERAKGNILERFSAQQFPDLHSELNLSSLELGDSALYFCASSNQGSTDTQYFGPGTRLTVL.

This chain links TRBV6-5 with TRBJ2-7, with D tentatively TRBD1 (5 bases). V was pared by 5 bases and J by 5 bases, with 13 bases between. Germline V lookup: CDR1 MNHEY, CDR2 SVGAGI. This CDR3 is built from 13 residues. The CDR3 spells CASSLSGADEQYF. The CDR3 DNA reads TGTGCCAGCAGTCTATCTGGGGCCGACGAGCAGTACTTC.

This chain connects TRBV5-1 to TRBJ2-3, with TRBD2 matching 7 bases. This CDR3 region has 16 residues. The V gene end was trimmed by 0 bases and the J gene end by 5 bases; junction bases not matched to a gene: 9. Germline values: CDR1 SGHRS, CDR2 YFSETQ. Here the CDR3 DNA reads TGCGCCAGCAGCTTGGGGCGTGGCGGGAGTCAAGATACGCAGTATTTT. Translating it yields CASSLGRGGSQDTQYF.

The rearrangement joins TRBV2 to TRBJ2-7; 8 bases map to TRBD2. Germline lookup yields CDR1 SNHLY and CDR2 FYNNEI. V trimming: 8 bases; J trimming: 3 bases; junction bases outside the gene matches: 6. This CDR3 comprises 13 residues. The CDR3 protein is CASLTGTSYEQYF. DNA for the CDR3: TGTGCCAGCCTGACCGGGACTAGCTACGAGCAGTACTTC.

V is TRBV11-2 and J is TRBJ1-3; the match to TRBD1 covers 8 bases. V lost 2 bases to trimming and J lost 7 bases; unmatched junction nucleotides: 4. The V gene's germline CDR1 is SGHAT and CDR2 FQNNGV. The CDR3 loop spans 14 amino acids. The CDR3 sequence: CASSLSTGANTIYF. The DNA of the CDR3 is TGTGCCAGCAGCTTATCGACAGGGGCCAACACCATATATTTT.

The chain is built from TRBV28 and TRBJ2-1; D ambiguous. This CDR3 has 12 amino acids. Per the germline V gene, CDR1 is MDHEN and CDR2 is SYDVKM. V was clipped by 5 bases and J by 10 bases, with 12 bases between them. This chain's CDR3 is CASSPPSREQFF. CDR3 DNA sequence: TGTGCCAGCAGTCCGCCGTCCAGGGAGCAGTTCTTC.

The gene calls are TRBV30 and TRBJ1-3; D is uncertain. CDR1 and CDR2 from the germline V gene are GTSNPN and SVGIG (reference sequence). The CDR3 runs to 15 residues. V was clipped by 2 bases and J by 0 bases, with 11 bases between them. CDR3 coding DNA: TGTGCCTGGAGTCTACACCGGGGCTCTGGAAACACCATATATTTT. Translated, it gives CAWSLHRGSGNTIYF.

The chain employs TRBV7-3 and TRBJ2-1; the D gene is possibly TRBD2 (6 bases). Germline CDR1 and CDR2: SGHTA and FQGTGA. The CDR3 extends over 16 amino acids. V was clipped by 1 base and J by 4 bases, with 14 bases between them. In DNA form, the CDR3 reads TGTGCCAGCAGCTTAATGGGACTTCCGGAGTACAATGAGCAGTTCTTC. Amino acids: CASSLMGLPEYNEQFF.

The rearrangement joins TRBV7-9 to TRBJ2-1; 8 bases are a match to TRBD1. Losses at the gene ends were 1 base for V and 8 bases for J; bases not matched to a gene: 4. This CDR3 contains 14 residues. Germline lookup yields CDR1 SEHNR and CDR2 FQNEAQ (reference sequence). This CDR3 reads CASSLGQGADEQFF. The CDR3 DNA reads TGTGCCAGCAGCTTAGGGCAGGGGGCGGATGAGCAGTTCTTC.

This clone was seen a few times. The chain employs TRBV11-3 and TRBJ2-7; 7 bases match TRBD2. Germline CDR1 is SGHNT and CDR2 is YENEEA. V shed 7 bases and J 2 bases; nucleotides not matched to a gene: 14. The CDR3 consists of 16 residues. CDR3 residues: CASTKIGREGPYEQYF. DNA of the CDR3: TGTGCCAGCACCAAAATAGGCAGGGAGGGGCCCTACGAGCAGTACTTC.